This entry lists 6 T cell receptor beta chains sequenced from one sample in a study of cytomegalovirus exposure and HLA in healthy donors. Data came from immunoSEQ multiplex PCR; TCRdb stores just in-frame clones and leaves some out. There are some 44,000 clones in the sample; approximately 90% occur only once, and roughly 5.2% lies in the top ten. The sequenced sample consisted of PBMCs. The receptors were sampled from a man aged 18 to 29 in good health and CMV-seronegative.

The chain uses TRBV5-6 and TRBJ1-6; 8 bases are a match to TRBD1. The V gene's germline CDR1 is SGHDT and CDR2 YYEEEE. With V trimmed by 1 base and J by 7 bases, 4 bases remained unmatched. CDR3 length: 15 amino acids. The CDR3 sequence: CASSLRTGWNSPLHF. CDR3 DNA sequence: TGTGCCAGCAGCTTGCGGACAGGGTGGAATTCACCCCTCCACTTT.

The genes are TRBV6-1 and TRBJ2-7, with a tentative D call TRBD2 (6 bases). The CDR3 length is 13 residues. Per the germline V gene, CDR1 is MNHNS and CDR2 is SASEGT. V was clipped by 7 bases and J by 3 bases, with 13 bases between them. CDR3 nucleotide sequence: TGTGCCAGCAACCCTAGCGTTAGCTACGAGCAGTACTTC. Protein product: CASNPSVSYEQYF.

This clone was observed a handful of times. The chain recombines TRBV5-4 with TRBJ2-5; 13 bases are shared with TRBD2. The germline CDR1 and CDR2 sequences are SGHNT and YYREEE (reference sequence). The CDR3 has 17 amino acids. V lost 0 bases to trimming and J lost 2 bases; unmatched junction nucleotides: 4. The CDR3 here is CASSLGLAGGGQETQYF. CDR3 coding DNA: TGTGCCAGCAGCTTGGGACTAGCGGGGGGTGGGCAAGAGACCCAGTACTTC.

V usage is TRBV6-1 and J usage is TRBJ1-2, with TRBD1 matching over 10 bases. The J segment lost 4 bases and the V segment lost 6 bases, leaving 5 bases of the junction unmatched. CDR1 is MNHNS and CDR2 is SASEGT in the germline V gene. CDR3 length equals 14 residues. CDR3 residues: CASRSRDRGYGYTF. The DNA of the CDR3 is TGTGCCAGCAGATCCCGGGACAGGGGCTATGGCTACACCTTC.

About this clone: One end of the junction varies from germline; a read error may be responsible. The chain combines TRBV10-2 with TRBJ2-1, with 7 positions matching TRBD1. Per the germline V gene, CDR1 is WSHSY and CDR2 is SAAADI. CDR3 length: 13 residues. The CDR3 DNA reads as TGTGCCAGCCGGGACAGTCCCTACAATGAGCAGTTCTTC. It translates to CASRDSPYNEQFF.

The chain carries TRBV10-3 and TRBJ2-2; a possible D gene is TRBD1 (5 bases). CDR3 length: 14 amino acids. CDR1 and CDR2 (germline): ENHRY, SYGVKD. V lost 4 bases, J lost 4 bases, and 10 bases lay in between. CDR3 in DNA: TGTGCCATCAGTGCCACGGACACCACCGGGGAGCTGTTTTTT. It specifies CAISATDTTGELFF.